This is a list of T cell receptor beta chains from one sample in a study of cytomegalovirus exposure and HLA in healthy donors. TCRdb keeps only in-frame clones here, not all; method: immunoSEQ multiplex PCR. The data contain 150,000 to 200,000 clones, less than 80% of them singletons. The sample consisted of PBMCs. Receptor source: a woman aged 30 to 39 in good health and CMV-seropositive. The CDR3 runs from the conserved cysteine through the conserved F or W. The D gene is left open where the match is weak. Size is stated for part of the rows, as once, few or many counts, or as a class when the clone is expanded.

NA NA TRBJ1-1 TRBV7-9 CASSSGLMNTEAFF
NA NA TRBJ1-3 TRBV6-6 CASSSLPGPRADTIYF
TRBD2 NA TRBJ2-1 TRBV7-2 CASSTVAGGPVNEQFF
TRBD1 NA TRBJ2-5 TRBV29-1 CSVEGAGGGETQYF
TRBD2 NA TRBJ2-3 TRBV28 CASLAGVADTQYF
NA NA TRBJ2-7 TRBV4-3 CASSKSSSSYEQYF
TRBD2 once TRBJ2-2 TRBV2 CASSESLADTGELFF
TRBD2 NA TRBJ2-1 TRBV7-2 CASSSQRENYNEQFF
NA NA TRBJ1-2 TRBV7-4 CASSSGRSYGYTF
NA NA TRBJ2-3 TRBV9 CASSVSTDTQYF
TRBD1 once TRBJ1-4 TRBV18 CASSRGTALFPNEKLFF
TRBD2 NA TRBJ2-1 TRBV7-8 CASSFTPPSGWAEEQFF
NA NA TRBJ2-2 TRBV6-5 CASSRVQGNTGELFF
TRBD1 once TRBJ2-1 TRBV5-1 CASSRGQGLYNEQFF
NA once TRBJ2-1 TRBV27 CASSFLIGDRQYNEQFF
NA NA TRBJ1-2 TRBV2 CASSESGLLGYTF
NA NA TRBJ1-5 TRBV28 CASSSRGMGNQPQHF